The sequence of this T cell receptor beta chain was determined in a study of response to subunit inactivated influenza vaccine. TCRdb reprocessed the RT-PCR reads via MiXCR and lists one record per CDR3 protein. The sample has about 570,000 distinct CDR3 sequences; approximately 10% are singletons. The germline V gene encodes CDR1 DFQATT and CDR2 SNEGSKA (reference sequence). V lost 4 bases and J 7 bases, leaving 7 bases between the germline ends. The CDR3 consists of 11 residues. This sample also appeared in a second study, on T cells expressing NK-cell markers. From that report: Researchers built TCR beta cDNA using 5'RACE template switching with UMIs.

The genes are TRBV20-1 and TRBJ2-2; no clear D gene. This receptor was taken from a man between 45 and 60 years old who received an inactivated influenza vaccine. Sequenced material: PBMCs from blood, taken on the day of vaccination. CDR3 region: CSATGGGELFF. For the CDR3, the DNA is TGCAGTGCTACCGGTGGCGGGGAGCTGTTTTTT.